The rows below give T cell receptor beta chains drawn from one sample of a study of T cells after yellow fever vaccination. TCRdb re-derived calls from the 5' RACE reads in MiXCR, one entry per CDR3 protein. The data contain about 26,000 distinct CDR3 sequences, 4.5% of them seen just once; the ten biggest clones take up 38%. Sequenced here: PBMCs, either bulk or a sorted T-cell subset (CD4+, CD8+, memory, or dextramer-sorted; not recorded which), sampled on the day of the yellow fever booster vaccination. All receptors come from a young man who received the YFV17D yellow fever vaccine. The CDR3 runs from the conserved cysteine through the conserved F or W. D genes are given only for firm matches. For some rows the clone size is stated as once, few or many, or as a class when expanded; others skip it.

J: TRBJ2-1; size: few; D: TRBD2; V: TRBV5-1; DNA: TGCGCCAGCAGTGGGGACAGGGGACTAGCGGGGGGTAATGAGCAGTTCTTC; CDR3: CASSGDRGLAGGNEQFF
J: TRBJ2-1; size: many; D: TRBD1; V: TRBV18; DNA: TGTGCCAGCACCCGTCCCGGACAGGGGGCCCCTGAGCAGTTCTTC; CDR3: CASTRPGQGAPEQFF
J: TRBJ1-6; size: many; D: NA; V: TRBV20-1; DNA: TGCAGTGCGTCAGACAGCTATAATTCACCCCTCCACTTT; CDR3: CSASDSYNSPLHF
J: TRBJ2-5; size: many; D: NA; V: TRBV9; DNA: TGTGCCAGCAGCGTAGAGCAAGAGACCCAGTACTTC; CDR3: CASSVEQETQYF
J: TRBJ2-5; size: NA; D: NA; V: TRBV7-7; DNA: TGTGCTAGCAGCTTCGGACAGATGGAGACCCAGTACTTC; CDR3: CASSFGQMETQYF
J: TRBJ2-3; size: NA; D: NA; V: TRBV20-1; DNA: TGCAGTGCTAGATGGCCAGGGAAAATAGATACGCAGTATTTT; CDR3: CSARWPGKIDTQYF
J: TRBJ2-3; size: many; D: NA; V: TRBV7-9; DNA: TGTGCCAGCAGCTTAGACCCTAGCACAGATACGCAGTATTTT; CDR3: CASSLDPSTDTQYF
J: TRBJ2-5; size: many; D: NA; V: TRBV29-1; DNA: TGCAGCGCGGACCCCCAAGAGACCCAGTACTTC; CDR3: CSADPQETQYF
J: TRBJ2-5; size: medium-sized; D: TRBD1; V: TRBV20-1; DNA: TGCAGTGCAATAAACAGGGGCGGCGAGACCCAGTACTTC; CDR3: CSAINRGGETQYF
J: TRBJ2-5; size: many; D: TRBD2; V: TRBV28; DNA: TGTGCCAGCAGCGATAGCGGGCATGAGACCCAGTACTTC; CDR3: CASSDSGHETQYF
J: TRBJ2-3; size: many; D: NA; V: TRBV6-4; DNA: TGTGCCAGCAGTGAAGAGGGGGGGCCAGATACGCAGTATTTT; CDR3: CASSEEGGPDTQYF